This TCR beta chain stems from a study of monozygotic twins with inflammatory bowel disease. TCRdb processed the 5' RACE reads again and assigns one entry to each CDR3 protein, with no DNA. Across about 420,000 distinct CDR3 sequences, the top ten clones capture around 2.5% of the sample. Per germline, CDR1 DFQATT and CDR2 SNEGSKA (reference sequence). The CDR3 loop spans 12 amino acids. Sequences were obtained from blood. This TCR was recovered from a human donor with ulcerative colitis or Crohn's disease, or a healthy co-twin of an affected twin (not recorded which). The chain links TRBV20-1 to TRBJ1-1. CDR3 region: CSARRRGTEAFF.